A single sample gave rise to the 20 T cell receptor beta chains below, sequenced in a study of vaccination effects on CD4 cells after COVID-19. After expansion with viral peptide pools in the ViraFEST assay, antigen-specific CD4+ T cells were sequenced. Subsequent to roughly 9 days of culture, CD4+ T cells were isolated. All vaccine recipients tested negative for nucleocapsid antibodies and had never contracted SARS-CoV-2 infection. Which antigens these TCRs recognize remains unknown. TCRdb's table, derived via immunoSEQ multiplex PCR, lists solely in-frame clones and lacks some. The sample records 30,000 to 40,000 clones, under 75% being singletons. The source was CD4+ T cells from PBMCs cultured with SARS-CoV-2 spike peptides, collected before COVID-19 vaccination. These TCRs come from a human donor who received a COVID-19 vaccine.

This sequence joins TRBV6-2 or TRBV6-3 and TRBJ1-1; no firm D call. V lost 2 bases to trimming and J lost 2 bases, with 6 bases between them. Per germline, CDR1 MNHEY and CDR2 SVGEGT. The CDR3 spans 13 residues. CDR3 loop: CASSYIRNTEAFF. CDR3 nucleotides: TGTGCCAGCAGTTACATTCGAAACACTGAAGCTTTCTTT.

This sequence joins TRBV5-1 and TRBJ2-7, with 9 positions matching TRBD1. Germline CDR1 reads SGHRS; CDR2 reads YFSETQ. The CDR3 is 14 amino acids. Trimming at V came to 4 bases and at J to 5 bases, leaving 7 bases not matched to a gene. The CDR3 protein is CASSPPGQGHEQYF. In DNA form, the CDR3 reads TGCGCCAGCAGCCCTCCGGGACAGGGACACGAGCAGTACTTC.

At least ten counts were recorded for this clone. The chain carries TRBV9 and TRBJ2-1, with D uncertain. CDR3 length equals 15 residues. Trimming stripped 0 bases from V and 5 bases from J, with 12 bases between. Germline V lookup: CDR1 SGDLS, CDR2 YYNGEE. CDR3 DNA: TGTGCCAGCAGCGTAGGAACCCTGGTCAACAATGAGCAGTTCTTC. As protein: CASSVGTLVNNEQFF.

This chain joins TRBV27 and TRBJ2-5; 8 nucleotides line up with TRBD1. Germline CDR1 reads MNHEY; CDR2 reads SMNVEV (reference sequence). Trimming took 2 bases from V and 5 from J; bases not matched to a gene: 4. This CDR3 is built from 14 residues. CDR3 sequence reads: CASSLGTGGETQYF. In DNA, the CDR3 is TGTGCCAGCAGTTTAGGTACAGGGGGGGAGACCCAGTACTTC.

The chain combines TRBV7-2 with TRBJ1-4, with unresolved D. V lost 1 base and J 5 bases, leaving 5 bases between the germline ends. This CDR3 comprises 13 residues. Germline V gene sequence: CDR1 SGHTA, CDR2 FQGNSA. CDR3 coding DNA: TGTGCCAGCAGCTTAGGCAGGAATGAAAAACTGTTTTTT. It encodes CASSLGRNEKLFF.

This clone was found once. The rearrangement joins TRBV30 to TRBJ1-6, with D possibly matching TRBD1 (6 bases). V was trimmed by 8 bases and J by 7 bases, leaving 24 bases between them. CDR1 and CDR2 (germline): GTSNPN, SVGIG (reference sequence). The CDR3 totals 16 residues. The chain's CDR3 is CALRDNRKLWNSPLHF. The CDR3, as DNA: TGTGCCCTAAGGGACAACCGAAAATTGTGGAATTCACCCCTCCACTTT.

The chain carries TRBV6-1 and TRBJ1-3; no clear D gene. Trimming cost V 0 bases and J 0 bases, with 6 bases left between them. CDR3 size: 15 residues. Germline V gene sequence: CDR1 MNHNS, CDR2 SASEGT. The DNA for the CDR3 is TGTGCCAGCAGTGAAGCGCTATCCTCTGGAAACACCATATATTTT. Translating it yields CASSEALSSGNTIYF.

The genes are TRBV7-2 and TRBJ2-1, with 8 bases fitting TRBD2. The CDR3 spans 16 residues. V trimming: 5 bases; J trimming: 3 bases; junction bases outside the gene matches: 9. CDR1 SGHTA and CDR2 FQGNSA come from the germline V gene. The CDR3 reads CASSPRAGVGYNEQFF. The CDR3 nucleotides read TGTGCCAGCAGCCCCCGAGCGGGAGTGGGCTACAATGAGCAGTTCTTC.

This clone appeared once. The V and J genes are TRBV10-3 and TRBJ2-3; D might be TRBD1 (5 bases). Germline V lookup: CDR1 ENHRY, CDR2 SYGVKD. The length of the CDR3 is 14 residues. The V end lost 8 bases, the J end lost 4 bases, and 16 bases lay between the germline ends. DNA of the CDR3: TGTGCCATCCAAAGAGACAGACAGTCAGATACGCAGTATTTT. Encoded protein: CAIQRDRQSDTQYF.

The gene calls are TRBV5-1 and TRBJ2-7, with 10 bases aligning to TRBD1. CDR1 is SGHRS and CDR2 is YFSETQ in the germline V gene. This CDR3 is 15 amino acids long. The ends lost 3 bases at V and 7 bases at J; junction bases unmatched: 10. This chain's CDR3 is CASSSSAGQGSEQYF. In nucleotides, the CDR3 is TGCGCCAGCAGCTCGAGTGCGGGACAGGGGTCGGAGCAGTACTTC.

This chain uses TRBV9 with TRBJ2-5, with TRBD1 as a possible D gene (5 bases). The CDR3 sequence is 13 residues long. V was clipped by 5 bases and J by 0 bases, with 8 bases between them. Per the germline V gene, CDR1 is SGDLS and CDR2 is YYNGEE. The CDR3 DNA sequence: TGTGCCAGCAGAGGGGAAAACCAAGAGACCCAGTACTTC. It codes for CASRGENQETQYF.

CDR3 loop: CASSLGVGYKDTQYF. DNA for the CDR3: TGTGCCAGCAGCTTAGGGGTGGGGTACAAAGATACGCAGTATTTT. This sequence joins TRBV7-8 and TRBJ2-3; D call uncertain. The CDR3 runs to 15 residues. Germline CDR1 reads SGHVS; CDR2 reads FQNEAQ. Trimming left V 1 base short and J 5 bases short, with 13 bases between.

This clone was found a few times. The chain joins TRBV19 to TRBJ1-1, with D possibly being TRBD1 (5 bases). The germline CDR1 and CDR2 sequences are LNHDA and SQIVND (reference sequence). Trimming removed 6 bases from V and 6 bases from J, with 20 bases in between. The CDR3 loop spans 15 amino acids. CDR3 in DNA: TGTGCCAGTAGAGCCTCCGGGGCGGGAATCTCTGAAGCTTTCTTT. Encoded protein: CASRASGAGISEAFF.

The chain carries TRBV28 and TRBJ1-5; 8 nucleotides match TRBD1. Germline V gene lookup returns CDR1 MDHEN and CDR2 SYDVKM. V trimming: 7 bases; J trimming: 6 bases; junction bases outside the gene matches: 11. The CDR3 covers 15 residues. The CDR3 nucleotides read TGTGCCAGCAACCCCGACAGGGGATGGGGTCAGCCCCAGCATTTT. Its translation: CASNPDRGWGQPQHF.

This chain joins TRBV7-9 and TRBJ2-1; 8 bases agree with TRBD1. The germline gives CDR1 SEHNR, CDR2 FQNEAQ (reference sequence). J lost 10 bases, V lost 6 bases, and 8 bases had no gene match. This CDR3 has 13 amino acids. CDR3 in amino acids: CASRHPGGQEQFF. CDR3 DNA sequence: TGTGCCAGCAGACACCCAGGGGGCCAGGAGCAGTTCTTC.

The V gene is TRBV29-1, the J gene TRBJ2-3, with 7 bases aligning to TRBD2. The junction had 3 bases not matched to a gene; V was cut back by 7 bases and J by 2 bases. The V gene's germline CDR1 is SQVTM and CDR2 ANQGSEA. The CDR3 sequence is 12 residues long. CDR3 in amino acids: CSAREDTDTQYF. The CDR3 coding sequence is TGCAGCGCCCGGGAGGACACAGATACGCAGTATTTT.

The V call is TRBV11-2, the J call TRBJ2-1; no reliable D call. The CDR3 extends over 11 amino acids. CDR1 and CDR2 from the germline V gene are SGHAT and FQNNGV. The V end was cut by 5 bases, the J end by 10 bases, with 9 bases between. The CDR3, as DNA: TGTGCCAGCAGCCTCGGGCCAGAGCAGTTCTTC. Translated: CASSLGPEQFF.

The J gene is TRBJ1-2, the V gene TRBV6-1, with D possibly TRBD1 on 6 matching bases. CDR1 is MNHNS and CDR2 is SASEGT in the germline V gene. This CDR3 spans 13 amino acids. Trimming left V 3 bases short and J 2 bases short, with 7 bases between. The CDR3 DNA sequence: TGTGCCAGCAGTGACCAGGGGAACTATGGCTACACCTTC. Its protein product is CASSDQGNYGYTF.

The rearrangement uses TRBV3-1 (or the pseudogene TRBV3-2) and TRBJ1-2; D gene uncertain. The CDR3 sequence is 17 residues long. Germline assignment: CDR1 LGHDT and CDR2 YNNKEL (reference sequence). V lost 5 bases and J 6 bases, leaving 25 bases between the germline ends. In nucleotides, the CDR3 is TGTGCCAGCAGCGGAGCCCTATCCGGGTTCACCGCTCATGGCTACACCTTC. This encodes CASSGALSGFTAHGYTF.

V usage is TRBV5-4 and J usage is TRBJ2-2, with TRBD1 matching 9 bases. CDR1 is SGHNT and CDR2 is YYREEE in the germline V gene (reference sequence). CDR3 length equals 16 residues. V shed 4 bases and J 2 bases; nucleotides not matched to a gene: 6. CDR3 bases: TGTGCCAGCAGCATTGGACAGGGGTCCAACACCGGGGAGCTGTTTTTT. Protein product: CASSIGQGSNTGELFF. Full variable domain (rest looked up from reference TRBV5-4 and TRBJ2-2): ETGVTQSPTHLIKTRGQQVTLRCSSQSGHNTVSWYQQALGQGPQFIFQYYREEENGRGNFPPRFSGLQFPNYSSELNVNALELDDSALYLCASSIGQGSNTGELFFGEGSRLTVL.